This T cell receptor (beta chain) derives from a study of blood T cell repertoires in COVID-19. Germline V gene sequence: CDR1 MNHEY, CDR2 SVGAGI. The CDR3 length is 14 residues. Deletions cut 5 bases from V and 2 bases from J, with 12 bases between. For recovered donors of Cohort 3, there were two negative PCRs, clearance, or symptom resolution. Clones were sequenced by immunoSEQ multiplex PCR, and TCRdb holds only the in-frame ones, with some missing. The sample holds fewer than 400,000 clones, 80% to 90% seen once. This chain uses TRBV6-5 with TRBJ1-2, with TRBD1 as a possible D gene (5 bases). Material: PBMCs or T cells enriched from blood (not recorded which). This receptor was identified in a man in his thirties or forties who had recovered from COVID-19. The CDR3: CASSPSGWNYGYTF. The DNA of the CDR3 is TGTGCCAGCAGTCCATCAGGGTGGAACTATGGCTACACCTTC.